This TCR beta chain was recorded in a study of human T cells and chemical hapten exposure. This clonotype was recorded many times. The CDR3 runs 12 residues. J lost 9 bases, V lost 6 bases, and 4 bases had no gene match. Germline assignment: CDR1 SNHLY and CDR2 FYNNEI. During construction of the library, unique molecular identifiers were attached to individual cDNA molecules for quantitative, reproducible TCR counting. TCRdb ran MiXCR on the RACE reads and lists one entry per CDR3 protein. Among 70,000 to 90,000 distinct CDR3 sequences, 10% to 12% were seen once, and the ten largest hold 3.7%. The time point denotes: patch test 3, about 24 weeks after DPC sensitization. Indicated treatment: therapeutic diphenylcyclopropenone sensitization with weekly scalp DPC. Blood sampling preceded each patch test application.

The origin of this receptor is a woman aged 45-65 years with alopecia areata. Some clones in this sample may be carry-over from other donors' samples. The sample consisted of whole blood, taken in connection with sensitization to the hapten diphenylcyclopropenone (DPC). V is TRBV2 and J is TRBJ2-1, with 8 bases fitting TRBD2. Here the CDR3 reads CASRGAGAEQFF. The DNA of the CDR3 is TGTGCCAGCAGGGGAGCGGGAGCTGAGCAGTTCTTC.